This passage covers 10 T cell receptor beta chains from one sample sequenced in a study of regulatory T cells after allogeneic stem cell transplantation. RNA was reverse transcribed by SMARTer RACE, then the TCR beta CDR3 region was amplified. TCRdb reprocessed the 5' RACE reads with MiXCR, giving one entry per CDR3 protein. The sample holds thousands of distinct CDR3 sequences, roughly 95% seen once. The source material was sorted CD4+ T cells from blood (whether regulatory or conventional is not recorded), sampled 30 days after allogeneic stem cell transplant. These receptors were taken from a human patient who had an allogeneic stem cell transplant, so the T cells may come from the graft donor.

Remarks on this clonotype: The germline gene is not matched at one end of the junction; a read error may be the cause. This chain connects TRBV7-3 to TRBJ2-1; a possible D gene is TRBD1 (6 bases). The V gene's germline CDR1 is SGHTA and CDR2 FQGTGA. The CDR3 sequence is 15 residues long. The CDR3 loop is CSSSVTGTYYNEQFF. DNA for the CDR3: TGTTCCAGCAGCGTGACAGGCACATATTACAATGAGCAGTTCTTC.

This chain uses TRBV30 with TRBJ1-3; D gene unclear. CDR1 is GTSNPN, CDR2 SVGIG, per germline (reference sequence). V lost 5 bases, J lost 14 bases, and 22 bases lay in between. CDR3 length: 13 residues. CDR3 sequence reads: CAWDGPVRSPLYF. In DNA, the CDR3 is TGTGCCTGGGATGGACCAGTTAGAAGCCCCCTATATTTT.

To note about this clonotype: At one end, the junction sequence differs from germline, possibly due to a read error. The rearrangement uses TRBV6-5 and TRBJ1-4, with 7 bases lining up with TRBD1. CDR3 size: 14 residues. Looked up from germline, CDR1 is MNHEY and CDR2 is SVGAGI. The CDR3 bases are TGTACCAGCATAAGACAGGGAACTAATGAAAAACTGTTTTTT. Encoded protein: CTSIRQGTNEKLFF.

The J gene is TRBJ2-5, the V gene TRBV5-4, with D perhaps matching TRBD1 (6 bases). This CDR3 has 15 residues. V lost 6 bases to trimming and J lost 5 bases, with 20 bases between them. Germline CDR1 and CDR2: SGHNT and YYREEE (reference sequence). In DNA, the CDR3 is TGTGCCAGCACCCCCAAGGGACATAGGAATGAGACCCAGTACTTC. Encoded protein: CASTPKGHRNETQYF.

The V gene is TRBV13, the J gene TRBJ2-1; D may be TRBD2 (6 bases). The CDR3 runs 15 residues. From germline, CDR1 is PRHDT and CDR2 FYEKMQ (reference sequence). The V and J ends lost 5 bases and 12 bases respectively, with 23 bases between them. The CDR3: CASSVAMLGGWRQFF. The CDR3 DNA reads as TGTGCCAGCAGCGTAGCGATGCTGGGGGGTTGGAGGCAGTTCTTC.

This clonotype was observed a single time. A read error may produce the germline difference seen at one junction end. The gene calls are TRBV7-2 and TRBJ2-2; 8 nucleotides align to TRBD2. CDR3 length: 15 residues. Germline assignment: CDR1 SGHTA and CDR2 FQGNSA. The CDR3 loop is CASSQRGGRSGELFF. The CDR3 DNA sequence: TGTGCCAGCAGCCAACGGGGGGGGCGAAGCGGGGAGCTATTTTTT.

On this clonotype itself: The junction departs from the called germline gene at one end, perhaps through a read error. This chain joins TRBV29-1 and TRBJ2-1; perhaps TRBD2 as D (5 bases). Germline V lookup: CDR1 SQVTM, CDR2 ANQGSEA. This CDR3 spans 16 amino acids. The CDR3 DNA follows: TGCAGCGTTACCTCCGCGACCGGGGTCGACTACAACGAGCAGTCCTTC. Amino acids: CSVTSATGVDYNEQSF.

In regard to this clonotype: At one boundary the junction diverges from the germline segment, which might be a read error. The chain is built from TRBV11-2 and TRBJ2-7; D gene uncertain. The CDR3 is made up of 15 amino acids. Per germline, CDR1 SGHAT and CDR2 FQNNGV. In nucleotides, the CDR3 is TGTGCCAGCAGCTTAGCCCAAGGAACTACCTCTGAGGCGTTCTTC. This translates into CASSLAQGTTSEAFF.

On this clonotype: The junction shows a germline mismatch at one end, possibly a read error. The V gene is TRBV5-1, the J gene TRBJ1-2; D ambiguous. This CDR3 contains 16 residues. Germline V CDR1 and CDR2: SGHRS, YFSETQ. The DNA of the CDR3 is TGCGCCAGCAGCTTGAAGTCAGGAACCTCTCGGTATGGTTACTCCTTC. Translated: CASSLKSGTSRYGYSF.

A remark on this clonotype: The germline gene is not matched at one end of the junction; a read error may be the cause. This sequence joins TRBV18 and TRBJ1-2; 10 nucleotides agree with TRBD1. Germline loops: CDR1 KGHSH, CDR2 LQKENI. The CDR3 sequence is 14 residues long. Here the CDR3 DNA reads TGTGCCAGCTCCTACTCGGACAGGGGGACTGGCTACACGTTC. It translates to CASSYSDRGTGYTF.